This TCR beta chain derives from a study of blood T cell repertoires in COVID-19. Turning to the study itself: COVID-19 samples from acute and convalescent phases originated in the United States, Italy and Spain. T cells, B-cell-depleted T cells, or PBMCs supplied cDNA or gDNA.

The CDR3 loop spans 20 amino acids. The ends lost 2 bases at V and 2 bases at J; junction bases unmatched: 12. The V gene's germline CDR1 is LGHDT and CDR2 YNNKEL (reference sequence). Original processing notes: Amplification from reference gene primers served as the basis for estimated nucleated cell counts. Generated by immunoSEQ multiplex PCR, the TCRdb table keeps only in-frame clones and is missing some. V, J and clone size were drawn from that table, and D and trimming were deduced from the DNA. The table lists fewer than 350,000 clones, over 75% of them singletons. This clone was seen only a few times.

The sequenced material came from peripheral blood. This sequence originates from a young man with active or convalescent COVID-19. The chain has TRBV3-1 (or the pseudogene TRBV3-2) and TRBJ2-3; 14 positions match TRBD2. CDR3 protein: CASSQPRTSGGPRPTDTQYF. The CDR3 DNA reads TGTGCCAGCAGCCAACCTAGGACTAGCGGGGGGCCCCGTCCCACAGATACGCAGTATTTT.